This is a list of T cell receptor beta chains from one sample in a study of shared T cell receptors in the human thymus. The method was immunoSEQ multiplex PCR; TCRdb's version includes in-frame clones alone and lacks a portion of them. The sample includes fewer than 700,000 clones, roughly 90% of them seen just once. The sample also formed part of further work on human thymus T cells.

The sequenced sample was thymocytes. These TCRs come from a boy under two years old with a congenital heart defect. Both conserved end residues are part of each CDR3. Each record gives: CDR3 protein, CDR3 DNA, clone size, J gene, V gene, D gene. The D gene is left open where the match is weak. Part of the rows lack a size; the others show once, few, many or a class for expanded clones.

CDR3aa: CASSLATLAGGTDTQYF; CDR3nt: TGCGCCAGCAGCTTGGCGACACTAGCGGGAGGCACAGATACGCAGTATTTT; abundance: NA; j_gene: TRBJ2-3; v_gene: TRBV5-1; d_gene: TRBD2
CDR3aa: CASSYRTGPSYEQYF; CDR3nt: TGTGCCAGCAGTTACCGGACAGGGCCCTCCTACGAGCAGTACTTC; abundance: once; j_gene: TRBJ2-7; v_gene: TRBV5-6; d_gene: TRBD1
CDR3aa: CASSIGDRDPHEQFF; CDR3nt: TGTGCCAGTAGTATTGGGGACAGGGATCCTCATGAGCAGTTCTTC; abundance: NA; j_gene: TRBJ2-1; v_gene: TRBV19; d_gene: TRBD1
CDR3aa: CASSPGTGRSYEQYF; CDR3nt: TGTGCCAGCAGTCCCGGGACAGGGAGGTCCTACGAGCAGTACTTC; abundance: NA; j_gene: TRBJ2-7; v_gene: TRBV6-5; d_gene: TRBD1
CDR3aa: CSVLGQLGNEQFF; CDR3nt: TGCAGCGTCCTTGGACAACTTGGCAATGAGCAGTTCTTC; abundance: NA; j_gene: TRBJ2-1; v_gene: TRBV29-1; d_gene: NA
CDR3aa: CASRGGQGEVNEQYF; CDR3nt: TGTGCCAGCAGAGGGGGACAGGGTGAAGTTAACGAGCAGTACTTC; abundance: NA; j_gene: TRBJ2-7; v_gene: TRBV28; d_gene: TRBD1
CDR3aa: CASSRTKAGYYEQYF; CDR3nt: TGTGCCAGCAGCCGCACCAAGGCCGGGTATTACGAGCAGTACTTC; abundance: NA; j_gene: TRBJ2-7; v_gene: TRBV28; d_gene: NA
CDR3aa: CASSQDVKGAYYEQYF; CDR3nt: TGTGCCAGCAGCCAAGATGTAAAGGGGGCCTACTACGAGCAGTACTTC; abundance: NA; j_gene: TRBJ2-7; v_gene: TRBV4-2; d_gene: TRBD1
CDR3aa: CASSQSGRGRRGGDEQYF; CDR3nt: TGTGCCAGCAGCCAATCGGGCCGGGGGAGAAGGGGCGGGGACGAGCAGTACTTC; abundance: NA; j_gene: TRBJ2-7; v_gene: TRBV14; d_gene: NA
CDR3aa: CANPHPVGQPQHF; CDR3nt: TGTGCCAATCCACACCCCGTGGGCCAGCCCCAGCATTTT; abundance: NA; j_gene: TRBJ1-5; v_gene: TRBV6-4; d_gene: NA
CDR3aa: CASSLEQGLPLLNEQFF; CDR3nt: TGCGCCAGCAGCTTGGAGCAGGGGCTCCCTCTTCTCAATGAGCAGTTCTTC; abundance: NA; j_gene: TRBJ2-1; v_gene: TRBV5-1; d_gene: NA
CDR3aa: CASSPRVAGHSYEQYF; CDR3nt: TGTGCCAGCAGTCCCAGGGTAGCAGGCCACTCCTACGAGCAGTACTTC; abundance: once; j_gene: TRBJ2-7; v_gene: TRBV28; d_gene: NA
CDR3aa: CASSGRTGADRDTEAFF; CDR3nt: TGCGCCAGCAGCGGAAGGACAGGGGCGGATCGCGACACTGAAGCTTTCTTT; abundance: NA; j_gene: TRBJ1-1; v_gene: TRBV10-1; d_gene: TRBD1
CDR3aa: CASSFVEGYTEAFF; CDR3nt: TGTGCCAGCAGCTTCGTGGAGGGGTACACTGAAGCTTTCTTT; abundance: NA; j_gene: TRBJ1-1; v_gene: TRBV11-3; d_gene: NA
CDR3aa: CASSTRQGANEQYF; CDR3nt: TGTGCCAGTAGTACCCGACAGGGGGCAAACGAGCAGTACTTC; abundance: NA; j_gene: TRBJ2-7; v_gene: TRBV19; d_gene: TRBD1